What follows are 14 T cell receptor beta chains derived from one specimen sequenced in a study of OX40 agonist ivuxolimab in advanced cancers. TCRdb keeps only in-frame clones here, not all; method: immunoSEQ multiplex PCR. The sample includes fewer than 55,000 clones, 80% to 90% seen only once; the top ten take under 13%. The source was CD4+ or CD8+ T cells sorted from blood, collected in a trial of the OX40 agonist ivuxolimab. These receptors originate from an adult with an advanced solid tumor such as melanoma, head and neck, liver or kidney cancer.

The CDR3 DNA sequence: TGTGCCAGCAGCTTGGGTGGACAGTTCAGCAATCAGCCCCAGCATTTT. Its translation is CASSLGGQFSNQPQHF. The J gene is TRBJ1-5, the V gene TRBV5-6, with D tentatively TRBD1 (6 bases). The CDR3 length is 16 residues. V shed 0 bases and J shed 1 base, with 11 bases lying between them. Per the germline V gene, CDR1 is SGHDT and CDR2 is YYEEEE.

The V and J genes are TRBV28 and TRBJ2-1; 12 bases are shared with TRBD1. The CDR3 totals 14 residues. After removal of 4 bases from V and 8 bases from J, the junction contained 3 bases not matched to a gene. CDR1 MDHEN and CDR2 SYDVKM come from the germline V gene. CDR3 DNA: TGTGCCAGCAGTTCCCGGGACAGGGGGCATGAGCAGTTCTTC. Protein sequence: CASSSRDRGHEQFF.

This clone was observed a handful of times. This chain links TRBV10-3 with TRBJ2-7; tentative D call: TRBD1 (6 bases). With 6 bases removed from V and 5 bases from J, the gap between germline ends came to 17 bases. Germline lookup yields CDR1 ENHRY and CDR2 SYGVKD. The CDR3 sequence is 14 residues long. DNA of the CDR3: TGTGCCATCAGCTCTTCAGGGGCTCCTGACGAGCAGTACTTC. Amino acid sequence: CAISSSGAPDEQYF.

The rearrangement uses TRBV19 and TRBJ2-3, with TRBD2 as a possible D gene (5 bases). Trimming removed 4 bases at V and 5 bases at J, with 16 bases between. Germline loops: CDR1 LNHDA, CDR2 SQIVND (reference sequence). The CDR3 runs to 15 residues. The CDR3 region has the DNA TGTGCCAGTAGTACCAGCGGTTCTATCGGAGATACGCAGTATTTT. Amino acid sequence: CASSTSGSIGDTQYF.

The genes are TRBV18 and TRBJ2-7; 9 bases fit TRBD2. Germline assignment: CDR1 KGHSH and CDR2 LQKENI. V was clipped by 3 bases and J by 6 bases; unmatched bases: 12. This CDR3 has 16 residues. CDR3 DNA: TGTGCCAGCTCACCGCTACCTAGCGGGGAAGGGGGCGAGCAGTACTTC. Its translation is CASSPLPSGEGGEQYF. The whole variable domain, remainder taken from reference TRBV18 and TRBJ2-7, is NAGVMQNPRHLVRRRGQEARLRCSPMKGHSHVYWYRQLPEEGLKFMVYLQKENIIDESGMPKERFSAEFPKEGPSILRIQQVVRGDSAAYFCASSPLPSGEGGEQYFGPGTRLTVT.

J is TRBJ1-2 and V is TRBV4-3; possibly TRBD1 for D (5 bases). The germline V and J ends were trimmed by 0 bases and 2 bases, with 13 bases remaining between them. Germline CDR1 LGHNA, CDR2 YSLEER. The CDR3 loop spans 16 amino acids. The CDR3 DNA reads TGCGCCAGCAGCCAAGATAGGGGCCTCTGGAACTATGGCTACACCTTC. Residues: CASSQDRGLWNYGYTF.

This chain uses TRBV19 with TRBJ1-5, with D perhaps matching TRBD1 (6 bases). The CDR3 has 13 amino acids. Germline assignment: CDR1 LNHDA and CDR2 SQIVND (reference sequence). Trimming pared 5 bases from V and 6 bases from J, leaving 11 bases between. The CDR3 reads CASSPGVVQPQHF. In DNA, the CDR3 is TGTGCCAGTAGTCCAGGGGTGGTTCAGCCCCAGCATTTT.

The rearrangement uses TRBV6-6 and TRBJ1-1; 9 bases are shared with TRBD1. V was pared by 5 bases and J by 6 bases, with 7 bases of the junction left unmatched. The CDR3 runs 14 residues. Germline lookup yields CDR1 MNHNY and CDR2 SVGAGI (reference sequence). Written as DNA, the CDR3 is TGTGCCAGCAGTCCGGGACAGGGCATTTCTGAAGCTTTCTTT. Translation: CASSPGQGISEAFF.

The rearrangement links TRBV27 to TRBJ2-1, with a tentative D call TRBD2 (6 bases). The CDR3 is 12 residues long. V was pared by 4 bases and J by 10 bases, with 11 bases between. Germline CDR1 reads MNHEY; CDR2 reads SMNVEV (reference sequence). The CDR3 is CASSSLAREQFF. The CDR3 DNA is TGTGCCAGCAGTTCACTAGCCAGGGAGCAGTTCTTC.

This sequence joins TRBV19 and TRBJ2-3; the match to TRBD2 covers 12 bases. The CDR3 runs to 18 residues. Looked up from germline, CDR1 is LNHDA and CDR2 is SQIVND (reference sequence). The V gene end was trimmed by 6 bases and the J gene end by 0 bases; junction bases not matched to a gene: 10. CDR3 bases: TGTGCCAGTAGCAAGAGGACTAGCGGGACCCTTAGCACAGATACGCAGTATTTT. This sequence encodes CASSKRTSGTLSTDTQYF.

This chain uses TRBV9 with TRBJ1-5; TRBD1 is a possible D gene (6 bases). With 3 bases removed from V and 6 bases from J, the gap between germline ends came to 13 bases. This CDR3 region has 14 residues. CDR1 and CDR2 from the germline V gene are SGDLS and YYNGEE. The CDR3 DNA sequence: TGTGCCAGCAGCGGCGGACAGATGGGTCAGCCCCAGCATTTT. Its protein is CASSGGQMGQPQHF.

The chain couples TRBV28 to TRBJ2-1; the D is unclear. The CDR3 extends over 12 amino acids. CDR1 and CDR2 from the germline V gene are MDHEN and SYDVKM. With 2 bases removed from V and 9 bases from J, the gap between germline ends came to 8 bases. Here the CDR3 reads CASSLDRREQFF. DNA of the CDR3: TGTGCCAGCAGTTTAGACCGGCGTGAGCAGTTCTTC. The entire variable domain, with the rest obtained from reference TRBV28 and TRBJ2-1, is as follows: DVKVTQSSRYLVKRTGEKVFLECVQDMDHENMFWYRQDPGLGLRLIYFSYDVKMKEKGDIPEGYSVSREKKERFSLILESASTNQTSMYLCASSLDRREQFFGPGTRLTVL.

The chain is built from TRBV21-1 and TRBJ2-3; the DNA was not compared with TRBD2, the D call given in the table. TRBV21-1 is a pseudogene locus. The CDR3 extends over 19 amino acids. The CDR3 loop reads CASLKAIGGRAKTTDTQYF. CDR3 bases: TGTGCCAGCCTCAAGGCAATCGGCGGGAGGGCCAAGACTACAGATACGCAGTATTTT.

The rearrangement links TRBV5-1 to TRBJ1-2; D remains ambiguous. From germline, CDR1 is SGHRS and CDR2 YFSETQ. V lost 0 bases and J lost 2, with 8 bases in between. CDR3 length: 14 residues. The CDR3 region is CASSLEGRNYGYTF. The DNA for the CDR3 is TGCGCCAGCAGCTTGGAGGGCAGAAACTATGGCTACACCTTC.